Given below is one T cell receptor beta chain in context. Its antigen is unidentified. TCRdb reanalysed the RT-PCR reads using MiXCR and keeps one entry per CDR3 protein. The table records approximately 520,000 distinct CDR3 sequences, approximately 17% of them present only once. The germline V and J ends were trimmed by 6 bases and 3 bases, with 20 bases remaining between them. The CDR3 spans 17 residues. These data belong to a study of response to subunit inactivated influenza vaccine. Overall study results and limits: Researchers suggested that each seasonal influenza vaccination recruits few new T cells.

The sequences come from CD4+ T cells sorted from PBMCs, collected less than 30 months after vaccination. This receptor was identified in a man between 50 and 69 years old who received an inactivated influenza vaccine. The rearrangement joins TRBV12-3 or TRBV12-4 to TRBJ1-4, with no clear D. The DNA for the CDR3 is TGTGCCAGCAGCTTAACCGGGCTCCGGAGGGCTAATGAAAAACTGTTTTTT. Its protein is CASSLTGLRRANEKLFF.